What follows are 10 T cell receptor beta chains derived from one specimen sequenced in a study of regulatory T cells in long-lasting Graves disease. The time point was: newly diagnosed GD, antithyroid drugs for less than 3 months. RNA from PBMCs was the source of the TCR library. Arm-PCR of CDR3 regions and iRepertoire HTBI primers were the basis on which TCR beta libraries were built. TCRdb analysed the multiplex PCR reads with MiXCR anew, one entry per CDR3 protein. The table records roughly 400,000 distinct CDR3 sequences, approximately 16% of them present only once. Separately, the same data were catalogued under a study of T cells in Graves' hyperthyroidism and ophthalmopathy.

The specimen comprised peripheral blood mononuclear cells (PBMCs), sampled at new diagnosis, from a patient treated with antithyroid drugs. These receptors were obtained from a woman aged 40 to 55 with Graves disease.

This clonotype showed up many times. This CDR3 is CASSQLSGTEAFF. The CDR3 DNA reads TGTGCCAGCAGCCAACTCTCGGGCACTGAAGCTTTCTTT. This chain links TRBV3-1 with TRBJ1-1; D is ambiguous. Germline V gene sequence: CDR1 LGHDT, CDR2 YNNKEL (reference sequence). CDR3 length equals 13 residues. Trimming pared 2 bases from V and 4 bases from J, leaving 8 bases between.

This clonotype has ten or more counts. The rearrangement links TRBV7-2 to TRBJ2-7; D perhaps matches TRBD2 (7 bases). Trimming pared 4 bases from V and 3 bases from J, leaving 13 bases between. Germline-derived CDR1 and CDR2 are SGHTA and FQGNSA. CDR3 length: 14 amino acids. CDR3 DNA sequence: TGTGCCAGCAGCTCACAGGGAGGGGACTACGAGCAGTACTTC. It translates to CASSSQGGDYEQYF.

On this clonotype: One junction end does not reproduce the germline sequence, and a read error may be involved. The chain combines TRBV9 with TRBJ2-2, with 10 nucleotides matching TRBD1. CDR1 is SGDLS and CDR2 is YYNGEE in the germline V gene. This CDR3 has 15 residues. CDR3 amino acids: CASSPTGGLTGELVF. DNA for the CDR3: TGTGCCAGCAGCCCGACAGGGGGCCTCACCGGGGAGCTGGTTTTT.

This clonotype was counted many times. The chain employs TRBV20-1 and TRBJ1-1, with TRBD1 matching 8 bases. Germline values: CDR1 DFQATT, CDR2 SNEGSKA (reference sequence). V shed 6 bases, J shed 1 base, and the junction held 10 bases outside the gene matches. The CDR3 consists of 15 residues. The CDR3 reads CSARTGSGGNTEAFF. CDR3 sequence (DNA): TGCAGTGCCAGGACAGGGTCGGGGGGGAACACTGAAGCTTTCTTT.

The chain combines TRBV6-1 with TRBJ2-2, with TRBD2 matching over 8 bases. CDR3 length: 15 amino acids. The V and J ends lost 6 bases and 8 bases, in that order; junction bases with no gene match: 11. In germline, CDR1 is MNHNS, CDR2 SASEGT. The CDR3 coding sequence is TGTGCCAGCAGACCCGGGACTAGTACCACTGGGGAGCTGTTTTTT. Amino acid sequence: CASRPGTSTTGELFF.

This clonotype showed up many times. The chain couples TRBV6-9 to TRBJ1-1, with D perhaps TRBD1 (5 bases). Trimming removed 3 bases at V and 4 bases at J, with 9 bases between. Germline assignment: CDR1 MNHGY and CDR2 SVAAGI. CDR3 length: 13 residues. CDR3 protein: CASSYTGTTEAFF. Written as DNA, the CDR3 is TGTGCCAGCAGTTACACAGGTACCACTGAAGCTTTCTTT.

In its sample, this clonotype was seen many times. The V gene is TRBV2, the J gene TRBJ1-5; no firm D call. Germline V CDR1 and CDR2: SNHLY, FYNNEI. The V end lost 2 bases, the J end lost 1 base, and 6 bases lay between the germline ends. The CDR3 length is 14 residues. The CDR3 sequence: CASSERWSNQPQHF. As DNA, the CDR3 is TGTGCCAGCAGTGAAAGGTGGAGCAATCAGCCCCAGCATTTT.

As regards this clonotype: One end of the junction varies from germline; a read error may be responsible. The J gene is TRBJ1-6, the V gene TRBV5-1, with D uncertain. Germline CDR1 and CDR2: SGHRS and YFSETQ. The CDR3 sequence is 14 residues long. The DNA for the CDR3 is TGTGCCAGCAGCTTGTGGTGGCGGAATTCACCCCTCCACTTT. Translation gives CASSLWWRNSPLHF.

This clonotype was observed at least ten times. The chain recombines TRBV6-5 with TRBJ2-7, with TRBD1 matching 10 bases. The ends lost 3 bases at V and 2 bases at J; junction bases unmatched: 7. CDR3 length equals 16 residues. Germline CDR1 reads MNHEY; CDR2 reads SVGAGI. Here the CDR3 reads CASSYSDRGHTYEQYF. The CDR3 nucleotides read TGTGCCAGCAGTTATTCCGACAGGGGGCATACCTACGAGCAGTACTTC.

The rearrangement uses TRBV6-2 or TRBV6-3 and TRBJ1-1; D is unresolved. V was shortened by 0 bases and J by 4 bases, with 3 bases between the two germline ends. This CDR3 has 12 residues. The germline V gene has CDR1 MNHEY and CDR2 SVGEGT. Here the CDR3 DNA reads TGTGCCAGCAGTTACTCGTTCACTGAAGCTTTCTTT. Protein sequence: CASSYSFTEAFF.